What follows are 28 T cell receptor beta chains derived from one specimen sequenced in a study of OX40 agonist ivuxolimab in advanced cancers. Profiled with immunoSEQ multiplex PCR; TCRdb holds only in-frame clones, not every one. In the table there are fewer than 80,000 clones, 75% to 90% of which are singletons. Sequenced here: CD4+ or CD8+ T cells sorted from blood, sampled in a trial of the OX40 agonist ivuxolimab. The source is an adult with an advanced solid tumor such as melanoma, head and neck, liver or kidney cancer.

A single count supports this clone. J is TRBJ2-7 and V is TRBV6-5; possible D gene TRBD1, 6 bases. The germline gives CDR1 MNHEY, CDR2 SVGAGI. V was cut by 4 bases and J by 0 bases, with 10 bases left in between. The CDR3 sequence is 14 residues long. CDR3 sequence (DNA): TGTGCCAGCAGTTTAGGACAGAGCTCCTACGAGCAGTACTTC. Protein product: CASSLGQSSYEQYF.

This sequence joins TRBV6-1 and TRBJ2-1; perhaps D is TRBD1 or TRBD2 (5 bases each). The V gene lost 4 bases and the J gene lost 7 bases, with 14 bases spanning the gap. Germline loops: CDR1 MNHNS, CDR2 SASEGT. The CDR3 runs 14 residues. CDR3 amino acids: CASSAWDPSNEQFF. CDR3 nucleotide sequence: TGTGCCAGCAGTGCCTGGGACCCTTCAAATGAGCAGTTCTTC.

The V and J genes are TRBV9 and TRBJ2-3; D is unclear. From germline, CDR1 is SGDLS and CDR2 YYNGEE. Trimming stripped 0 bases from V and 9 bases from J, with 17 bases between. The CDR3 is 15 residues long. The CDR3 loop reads CASSVEVGTRSTQYF. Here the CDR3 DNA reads TGTGCCAGCAGCGTAGAAGTGGGAACCCGATCAACGCAGTATTTT.

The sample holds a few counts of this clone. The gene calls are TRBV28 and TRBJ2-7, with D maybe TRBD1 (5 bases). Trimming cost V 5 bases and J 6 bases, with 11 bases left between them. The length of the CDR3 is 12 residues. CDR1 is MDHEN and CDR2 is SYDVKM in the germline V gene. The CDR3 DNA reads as TGTGCCAGCAGTCTTGACAGTTCCGAGCAGTACTTC. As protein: CASSLDSSEQYF.

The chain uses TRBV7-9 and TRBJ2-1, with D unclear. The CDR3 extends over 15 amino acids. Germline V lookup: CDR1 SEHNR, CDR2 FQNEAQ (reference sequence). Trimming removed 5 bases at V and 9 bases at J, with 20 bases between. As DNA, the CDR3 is TGTGCCAGCAGCAAGCCGGCCGGTCCCCCCGGTGAGCAGTTCTTC. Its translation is CASSKPAGPPGEQFF.

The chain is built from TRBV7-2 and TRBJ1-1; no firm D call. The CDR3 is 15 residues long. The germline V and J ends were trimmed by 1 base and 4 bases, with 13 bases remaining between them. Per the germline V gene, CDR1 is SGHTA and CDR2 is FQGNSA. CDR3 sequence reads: CASSLEVQIITEAFF. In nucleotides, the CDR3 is TGTGCCAGCAGCTTAGAGGTACAGATCATCACTGAAGCTTTCTTT.

The chain's CDR3 is CAISWGQLTDRYEQFF. The CDR3 DNA reads as TGTGCCATCAGTTGGGGACAGCTAACGGATCGATATGAGCAGTTCTTC. The V gene is TRBV10-3, the J gene TRBJ2-1, with TRBD1 identical over 7 bases. Germline assignment: CDR1 ENHRY and CDR2 SYGVKD. The CDR3 is 16 residues long. The junction had 15 bases not matched to a gene; V was cut back by 5 bases and J by 8 bases.

CDR3: CAWKWYKTSTDTQYF. CDR3 bases: TGTGCCTGGAAATGGTACAAGACTAGCACAGATACGCAGTATTTT. The genes are TRBV30 and TRBJ2-3, with D unresolved. The CDR3 covers 15 residues. V lost 4 bases, J lost 0 bases, and 14 bases lay in between. CDR1 is GTSNPN and CDR2 is SVGIG in the germline V gene (reference sequence).

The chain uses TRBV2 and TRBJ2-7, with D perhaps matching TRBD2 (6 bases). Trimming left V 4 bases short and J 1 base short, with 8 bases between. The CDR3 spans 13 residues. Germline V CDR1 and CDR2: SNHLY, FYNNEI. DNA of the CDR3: TGTGCCAGCAGTGTGGCGGGGTCCTACGAGCAGTACTTC. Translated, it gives CASSVAGSYEQYF.

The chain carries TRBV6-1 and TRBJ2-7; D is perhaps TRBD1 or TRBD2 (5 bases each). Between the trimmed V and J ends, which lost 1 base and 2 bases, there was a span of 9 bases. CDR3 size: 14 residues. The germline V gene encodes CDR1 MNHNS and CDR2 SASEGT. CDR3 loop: CASSEGDGAYEQYF. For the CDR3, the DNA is TGTGCCAGCAGTGAAGGGGACGGAGCCTACGAGCAGTACTTC.

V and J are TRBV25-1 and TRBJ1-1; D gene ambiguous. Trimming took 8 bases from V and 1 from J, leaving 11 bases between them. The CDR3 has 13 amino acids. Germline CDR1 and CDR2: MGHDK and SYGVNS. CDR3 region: CASSTAGNTEAFF. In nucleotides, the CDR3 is TGTGCCAGCTCCACCGCTGGGAACACTGAAGCTTTCTTT.

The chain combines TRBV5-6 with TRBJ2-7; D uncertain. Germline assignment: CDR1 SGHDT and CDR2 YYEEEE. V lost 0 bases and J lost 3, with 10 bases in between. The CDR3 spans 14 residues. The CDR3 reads CASSLGSLLYEQYF. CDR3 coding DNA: TGTGCCAGCAGCTTGGGTTCGCTCCTCTACGAGCAGTACTTC.

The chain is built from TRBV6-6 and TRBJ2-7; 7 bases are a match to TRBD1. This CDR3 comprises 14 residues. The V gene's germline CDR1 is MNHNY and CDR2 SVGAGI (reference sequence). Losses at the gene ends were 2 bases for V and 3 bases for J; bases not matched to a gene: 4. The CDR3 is CASSYADRHYEQYF. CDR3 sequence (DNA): TGTGCCAGCAGTTACGCGGACAGGCACTACGAGCAGTACTTC.

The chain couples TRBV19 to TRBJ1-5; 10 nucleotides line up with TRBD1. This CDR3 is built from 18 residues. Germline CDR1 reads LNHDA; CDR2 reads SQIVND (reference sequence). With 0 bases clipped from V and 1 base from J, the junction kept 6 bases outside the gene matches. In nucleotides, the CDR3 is TGTGCCAGTAGTATAGATGTGACAGGGGGCGCGAGCAATCAGCCCCAGCATTTT. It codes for CASSIDVTGGASNQPQHF.

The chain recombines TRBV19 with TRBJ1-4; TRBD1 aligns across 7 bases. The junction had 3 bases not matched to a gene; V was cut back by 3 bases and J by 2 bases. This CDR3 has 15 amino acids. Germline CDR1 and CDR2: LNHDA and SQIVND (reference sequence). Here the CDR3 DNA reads TGTGCCAGTAGTATTGGAGGGGGCACTAATGAAAAACTGTTTTTT. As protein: CASSIGGGTNEKLFF.

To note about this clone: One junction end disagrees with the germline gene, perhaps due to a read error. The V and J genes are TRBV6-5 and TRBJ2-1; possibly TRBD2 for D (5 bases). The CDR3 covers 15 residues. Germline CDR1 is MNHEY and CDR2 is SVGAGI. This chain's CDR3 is CASESRRASHNEQFF. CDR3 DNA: TGTGCCAGCGAGTCTAGGCGGGCCTCCCACAATGAGCAGTTCTTC.

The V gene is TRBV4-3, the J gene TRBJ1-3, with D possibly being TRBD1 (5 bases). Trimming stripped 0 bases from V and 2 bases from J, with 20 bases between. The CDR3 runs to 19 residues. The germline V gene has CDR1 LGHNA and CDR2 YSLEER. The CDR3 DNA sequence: TGCGCCAGCAGCCAAGATCTGGGGCCTCCGGCGGGAGCTGGAAACACCATATATTTT. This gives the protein CASSQDLGPPAGAGNTIYF.

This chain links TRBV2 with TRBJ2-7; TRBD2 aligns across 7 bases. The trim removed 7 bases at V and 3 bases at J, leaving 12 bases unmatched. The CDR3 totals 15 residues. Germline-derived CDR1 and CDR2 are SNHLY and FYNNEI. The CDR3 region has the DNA TGTGCCAGCAAGGACGGCCTAGCGGACTTCTACGAGCAGTACTTC. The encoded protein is CASKDGLADFYEQYF.

In DNA, the CDR3 is TGTGCCAGTACCCAGGGGACTCGAGCTAACTATGGCTACACCTTC. It codes for CASTQGTRANYGYTF. The J gene is TRBJ1-2, the V gene TRBV19; tentatively, D is TRBD1 (6 bases). Trimming cost V 7 bases and J 0 bases, with 15 bases left between them. The CDR3 contains 15 residues. The germline V gene has CDR1 LNHDA and CDR2 SQIVND (reference sequence).

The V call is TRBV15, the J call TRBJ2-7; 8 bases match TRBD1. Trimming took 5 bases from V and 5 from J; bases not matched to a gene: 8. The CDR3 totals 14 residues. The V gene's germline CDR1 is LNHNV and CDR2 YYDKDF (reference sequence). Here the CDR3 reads CATSDGRGHHEQYF. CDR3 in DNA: TGTGCCACCAGCGATGGCAGGGGGCACCACGAGCAGTACTTC.

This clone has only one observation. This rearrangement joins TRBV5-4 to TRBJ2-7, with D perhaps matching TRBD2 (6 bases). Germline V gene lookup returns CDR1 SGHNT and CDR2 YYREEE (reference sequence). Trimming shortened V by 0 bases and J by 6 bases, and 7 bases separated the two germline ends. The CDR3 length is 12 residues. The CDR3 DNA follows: TGTGCCAGCAGCTTGGCCGGGGGCGAGCAGTACTTC. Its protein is CASSLAGGEQYF.

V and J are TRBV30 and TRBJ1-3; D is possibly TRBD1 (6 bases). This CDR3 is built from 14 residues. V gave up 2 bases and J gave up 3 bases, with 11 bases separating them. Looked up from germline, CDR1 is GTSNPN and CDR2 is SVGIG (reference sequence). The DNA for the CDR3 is TGTGCCTGGAGTACTGCAGGGGATGGAAACACCATATATTTT. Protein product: CAWSTAGDGNTIYF.

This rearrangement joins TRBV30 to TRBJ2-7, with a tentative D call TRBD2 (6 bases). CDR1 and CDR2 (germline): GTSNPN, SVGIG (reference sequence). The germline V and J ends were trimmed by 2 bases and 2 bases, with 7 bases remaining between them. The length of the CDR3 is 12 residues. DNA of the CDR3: TGTGCCTGGAGTCCGGGAGCCTACGAGCAGTACTTC. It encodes CAWSPGAYEQYF.

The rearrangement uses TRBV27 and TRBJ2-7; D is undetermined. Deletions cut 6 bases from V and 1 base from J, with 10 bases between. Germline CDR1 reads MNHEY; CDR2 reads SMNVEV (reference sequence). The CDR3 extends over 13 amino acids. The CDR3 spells CASSLGRSYEQYF. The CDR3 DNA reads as TGTGCCAGCAGCCTCGGACGGTCCTACGAGCAGTACTTC.

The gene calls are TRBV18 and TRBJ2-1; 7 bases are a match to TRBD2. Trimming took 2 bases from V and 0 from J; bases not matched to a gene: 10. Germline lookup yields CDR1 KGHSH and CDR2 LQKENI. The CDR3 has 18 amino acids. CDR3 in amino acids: CASSPGLADPASYNEQFF. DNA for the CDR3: TGTGCCAGCTCACCAGGGCTAGCGGACCCGGCCTCCTACAATGAGCAGTTCTTC.

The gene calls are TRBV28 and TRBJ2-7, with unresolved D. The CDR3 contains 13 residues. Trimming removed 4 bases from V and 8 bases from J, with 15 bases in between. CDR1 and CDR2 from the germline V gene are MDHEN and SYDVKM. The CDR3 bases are TGTGCCAGCAGTTCCACTATTATTCCCCAGCAGTACTTC. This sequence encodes CASSSTIIPQQYF.

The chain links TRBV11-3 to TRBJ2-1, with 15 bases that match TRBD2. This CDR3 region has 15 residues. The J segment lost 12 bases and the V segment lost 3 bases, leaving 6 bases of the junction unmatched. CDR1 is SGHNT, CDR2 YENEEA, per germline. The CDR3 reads CASSFSGLAGGGQFF. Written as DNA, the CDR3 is TGTGCCAGCAGCTTCTCGGGACTAGCGGGAGGAGGGCAGTTCTTC.

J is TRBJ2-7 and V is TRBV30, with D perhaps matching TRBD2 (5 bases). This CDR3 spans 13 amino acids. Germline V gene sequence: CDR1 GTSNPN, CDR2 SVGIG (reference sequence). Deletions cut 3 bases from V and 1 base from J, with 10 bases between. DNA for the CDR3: TGTGCCTGGAGAGAGAGGGATTCCTACGAGCAGTACTTC. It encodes CAWRERDSYEQYF.